Listed below are T cell receptor beta chains from one sample, sequenced in a study of control samples from healthy donors and cancer patients. Generated by immunoSEQ multiplex PCR, the TCRdb table keeps only in-frame clones and is missing some. The sample records some 250,000 clones, roughly four fifths being singletons. The specimen was PBMCs. The receptor source for this set is a woman between 55 and 75 years old with lung cancer. The CDR3 runs from the conserved cysteine through the conserved F or W. Each record gives: clone size, J gene, D gene, V gene, CDR3 protein, CDR3 DNA. The D gene is left open where the match is weak. The size field is filled for only some rows; it gives once, few, many or a size class.

. | TRBJ1-2 | . | TRBV19 | CASRTARYYTF | TGTGCCAGTCGGACAGCCCGTTACTACACCTTC
. | TRBJ2-3 | . | TRBV5-1 | CASSFGQGADTQYF | TGCGCCAGCAGCTTCGGCCAGGGCGCAGATACGCAGTATTTT
. | TRBJ2-2 | . | TRBV7-6 | CASSFSWGELFF | TGTGCCAGCAGCTTTAGCTGGGGGGAGCTGTTTTTT
few | TRBJ1-1 | . | TRBV18 | CASSPLSDTEAFF | TGTGCCAGCTCACCACTTTCAGACACTGAAGCTTTCTTT
. | TRBJ1-1 | . | TRBV5-1 | CASSLGLAGGPSFAEAFF | TGCGCCAGCAGCTTGGGCCTTGCGGGGGGCCCCAGCTTCGCTGAAGCTTTCTTT
. | TRBJ1-2 | TRBD1 | TRBV4-1 | CASSQVAGGGGYTF | TGCGCCAGCAGCCAAGTGGCAGGGGGCGGTGGCTACACCTTC
. | TRBJ2-5 | . | TRBV11-3 | CASSRNLGRDKETQYF | TGTGCCAGCAGCCGGAACCTGGGTAGGGATAAAGAGACCCAGTACTTC
few | TRBJ2-7 | TRBD1 | TRBV6-5 | CASSWGQFYEQYF | TGTGCCAGCAGTTGGGGACAGTTTTACGAGCAGTACTTC
. | TRBJ1-2 | TRBD1 | TRBV28 | CASSSGQGMIYGYTF | TGTGCCAGCAGTTCCGGACAGGGGATGATCTATGGCTACACCTTC
. | TRBJ1-5 | . | TRBV18 | CASSRDSNQPQHF | TGTGCCAGCTCACGAGACAGCAATCAGCCCCAGCATTTT
. | TRBJ1-1 | . | TRBV6-6 | CASSYGGTTNTEAFF | TGTGCCAGCAGTTACGGAGGGACAACGAACACTGAAGCTTTCTTT
. | TRBJ2-5 | TRBD2 | TRBV5-1 | CASTNGLAGGYQETQYF | TGCGCCAGCACCAACGGGCTAGCGGGAGGATACCAAGAGACCCAGTACTTC
. | TRBJ2-7 | TRBD2 | TRBV5-1 | CASKSGTSGALEQYF | TGCGCCAGCAAGTCCGGGACGAGCGGGGCCCTCGAGCAGTACTTC
. | TRBJ1-1 | TRBD1 | TRBV5-1 | CASSDRVGTEAFF | TGCGCCAGCAGTGACAGGGTCGGCACTGAAGCTTTCTTT
. | TRBJ2-1 | . | TRBV7-6 | CASSLRARSGSYNEQFF | TGTGCCAGCAGCTTACGGGCGAGGTCGGGAAGCTACAATGAGCAGTTCTTC
few | TRBJ1-5 | . | TRBV6-5 | CATRGPKGPQHF | TGTGCCACGAGGGGTCCTAAAGGTCCCCAGCATTTT
. | TRBJ1-3 | . | TRBV5-1 | CASSLGQLFSGNTIYF | TGCGCCAGCAGCTTGGGACAGCTCTTCTCTGGAAACACCATATATTTT
. | TRBJ2-3 | . | TRBV13 | CASRGSTDTQYF | TGTGCCAGCAGGGGGAGCACAGATACGCAGTATTTT
. | TRBJ1-4 | TRBD1 | TRBV10-3 | CAISGTGATNEKLFF | TGTGCCATCAGCGGGACAGGGGCAACTAATGAAAAACTGTTTTTT
. | TRBJ1-6 | TRBD1 | TRBV5-1 | CASSGGQGNSPLHF | TGCGCCAGCAGCGGAGGACAGGGGAATTCACCCCTCCACTTT
. | TRBJ2-1 | . | TRBV27 | CASSFLGRYNEQFF | TGTGCCAGCAGTTTTCTGGGGCGATACAATGAGCAGTTCTTC
few | TRBJ2-2 | TRBD2 | TRBV11-3 | CASSFVAGAYGELFF | TGTGCCAGCAGCTTCGTAGCGGGAGCTTACGGGGAGCTGTTTTTT
once | TRBJ1-5 | TRBD1 | TRBV7-2 | CASSLSPTGNQPQHF | TGTGCCAGCAGCTTATCCCCGACAGGGAATCAGCCCCAGCATTTT
. | TRBJ2-2 | . | TRBV5-6 | CASSLVGGELFF | TGTGCCAGCAGCTTGGTCGGGGGGGAGCTGTTTTTT
few | TRBJ1-1 | . | TRBV2 | CASSEYGVTEAFF | TGTGCCAGCAGTGAGTATGGGGTCACTGAAGCTTTCTTT
. | TRBJ1-1 | . | TRBV6-6 | CASTFRGGTEAFF | TGTGCCAGCACCTTCCGGGGCGGCACTGAAGCTTTCTTT
. | TRBJ2-5 | . | TRBV5-1 | CASRFPQETQYF | TGCGCCAGCAGGTTCCCGCAAGAGACCCAGTACTTC
. | TRBJ2-7 | TRBD1 | TRBV6-5 | CASRDRATYEQYF | TGTGCCAGCCGGGACAGGGCGACCTACGAGCAGTACTTC
. | TRBJ1-4 | TRBD1 | TRBV18 | CASSTGTGVEKLFF | TGTGCCAGCTCAACCGGGACAGGGGTCGAAAAACTGTTTTTT
. | TRBJ1-3 | . | TRBV9 | CASSPRSTGNTIYF | TGTGCCAGCAGCCCTCGGTCAACTGGAAACACCATATATTTT
. | TRBJ1-1 | TRBD1 | TRBV5-4 | CASSAGTGYTEAFF | TGTGCCAGCAGCGCGGGGACAGGGTACACTGAAGCTTTCTTT
. | TRBJ1-1 | . | TRBV18 | CASSPGEIFEAFF | TGTGCCAGCTCACCCGGAGAGATCTTTGAAGCTTTCTTT
. | TRBJ1-4 | TRBD1 | TRBV5-1 | CASNSGTVGEKLFF | TGCGCCAGCAACTCCGGGACAGTCGGTGAAAAACTGTTTTTT
. | TRBJ1-2 | TRBD1 | TRBV18 | CASSPIAETGSMGYGYTF | TGTGCCAGCTCACCGATCGCCGAGACAGGGTCGATGGGCTACGGCTACACCTTC
few | TRBJ1-5 | . | TRBV3-1/TRBV3-2 | CASSQGPSTGQPQHF | TGTGCCAGCAGCCAAGGGCCCTCGACGGGGCAGCCCCAGCATTTT
. | TRBJ2-1 | . | TRBV3-1/TRBV3-2 | CASSQGIGGSHEQFF | TGTGCCAGCAGCCAAGGAATAGGGGGTAGTCATGAGCAGTTCTTC
few | TRBJ2-3 | . | TRBV5-1 | CASSFWSSTDTQYF | TGCGCCAGCAGCTTCTGGTCAAGCACAGATACGCAGTATTTT
. | TRBJ2-1 | . | TRBV7-2 | CASSPRLQEQFF | TGTGCCAGCAGCCCACGACTTCAGGAGCAGTTCTTC
. | TRBJ1-2 | . | TRBV7-9 | CASSLDSKDGYTF | TGTGCCAGCAGCTTAGATTCGAAGGATGGCTACACCTTC
few | TRBJ1-2 | . | TRBV7-9 | CASSLEVSNYGYTF | TGTGCCAGCAGCTTAGAGGTCTCAAACTATGGCTACACCTTC
. | TRBJ2-1 | . | TRBV21-1 | CASSKYDFYNEQFF | TGTGCCAGCAGCAAATATGACTTCTACAATGAGCAGTTCTTC
once | TRBJ2-5 | TRBD2 | TRBV10-3 | CAISGGLAGTGRGVETQYF | TGTGCCATCAGTGGAGGACTAGCGGGAACCGGACGAGGGGTAGAGACCCAGTACTTC
. | TRBJ2-5 | . | TRBV23-1 | CASSQSRGLYQETQYF | TGCGCCAGCAGTCAATCGCGGGGGCTGTACCAAGAGACCCAGTACTTC
once | TRBJ1-1 | TRBD1 | TRBV5-6 | CASSWDRSTEAFF | TGTGCCAGCAGCTGGGACAGGAGCACTGAAGCTTTCTTT
. | TRBJ1-3 | . | TRBV5-4 | CASSGGRIGNTIYF | TGTGCCAGCAGCGGGGGACGGATTGGAAACACCATATATTTT
. | TRBJ1-2 | TRBD1 | TRBV3-1/TRBV3-2 | CASSQDGVQGAGGYTF | TGTGCCAGCAGCCAAGACGGGGTACAGGGGGCCGGTGGCTACACCTTC
. | TRBJ2-3 | TRBD2 | TRBV28 | CASSSARIAGNLDTQYF | TGTGCCAGCAGCTCGGCCCGGATAGCGGGAAACCTAGATACGCAGTATTTT
. | TRBJ2-1 | . | TRBV5-1 | CASSLAVSSYNEQFF | TGCGCCAGCAGCTTGGCCGTTAGCTCCTACAATGAGCAGTTCTTC
. | TRBJ2-3 | TRBD1 | TRBV7-3 | CASSFRQGADTQYF | TGTGCCAGCAGCTTCCGACAGGGAGCAGATACGCAGTATTTT
. | TRBJ1-2 | TRBD1 | TRBV7-9 | CASSPSGQGAYGYTF | TGTGCCAGCAGCCCCTCCGGACAGGGGGCCTATGGCTACACCTTC
. | TRBJ1-2 | TRBD1 | TRBV18 | CASSGQGLNGYTF | TGTGCCAGCTCAGGACAGGGCCTGAATGGCTACACCTTC
. | TRBJ2-7 | . | TRBV21-1 | CASTLGGKAAEQYF | TGTGCCAGCACCCTTGGGGGGAAAGCAGCCGAGCAGTACTTC
. | TRBJ1-2 | . | TRBV6-5 | CASSVQGTDGYTF | TGTGCCAGCAGCGTACAGGGCACCGATGGCTACACCTTC
. | TRBJ1-1 | . | TRBV28 | CASSFLPRNTEAFF | TGTGCCAGCAGTTTTCTGCCGAGGAACACTGAAGCTTTCTTT
once | TRBJ1-1 | . | TRBV28 | CASSARGGGHTEAFF | TGTGCCAGCAGTGCCCGAGGAGGGGGACACACTGAAGCTTTCTTT
. | TRBJ2-7 | . | TRBV28 | CASTAGERYEQYF | TGTGCCAGCACAGCCGGAGAAAGGTACGAGCAGTACTTC
. | TRBJ1-5 | . | TRBV6-5 | CASSRGRTSPQHF | TGTGCCAGCAGCCGCGGAAGAACCAGTCCCCAGCATTTT
few | TRBJ2-1 | . | TRBV10-3 | CPSSAGGGGTGSNEQFF | TGTCCCAGCAGTGCGGGGGGCGGGGGGACAGGGTCGAATGAGCAGTTCTTC
. | TRBJ1-3 | . | TRBV6-6 | CATRPGPTFGNTIYF | TGTGCCACCCGACCGGGACCGACGTTCGGAAACACCATATATTTT